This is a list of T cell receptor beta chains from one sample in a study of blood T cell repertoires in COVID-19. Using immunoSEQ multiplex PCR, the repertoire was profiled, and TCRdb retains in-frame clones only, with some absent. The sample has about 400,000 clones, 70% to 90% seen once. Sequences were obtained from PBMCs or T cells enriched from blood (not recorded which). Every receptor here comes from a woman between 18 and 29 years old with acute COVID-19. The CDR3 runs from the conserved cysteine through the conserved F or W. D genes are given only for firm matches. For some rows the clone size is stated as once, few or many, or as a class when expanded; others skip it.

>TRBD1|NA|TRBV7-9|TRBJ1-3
TGTGCCAGCAGCACAGGGACAGGGGCCAACACCATATATTTT
CASSTGTGANTIYF
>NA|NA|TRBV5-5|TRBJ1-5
TGTGCCAGCAGCTTGGATTATAGCAATCAGCCCCAGCATTTT
CASSLDYSNQPQHF
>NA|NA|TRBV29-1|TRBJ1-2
TGCAGCGTTGATTACACCCCGGGGACATATGGCTACACCTTC
CSVDYTPGTYGYTF
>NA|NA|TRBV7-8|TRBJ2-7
TGTGCCAGCAGCTTAAGAGGAGGGGACGAGCAGTACTTC
CASSLRGGDEQYF
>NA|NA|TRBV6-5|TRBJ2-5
TGTGCCAGCCAGGGAAATCAAGAGACCCAGTACTTC
CASQGNQETQYF
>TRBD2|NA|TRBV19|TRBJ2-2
TGTGCCAGTAGTAGACTAGCGGGAGTGGGGGAGCTGTTTTTT
CASSRLAGVGELFF
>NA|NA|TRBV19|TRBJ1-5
TGTGCCAGTAGTATTGGGCCGCATAGTGGTCAGCCCCAGCATTTT
CASSIGPHSGQPQHF
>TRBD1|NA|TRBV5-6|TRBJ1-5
TGTGCCAGCAGCCGAGGACAGGGGAGTGGGCAGCCCCAGCATTTT
CASSRGQGSGQPQHF
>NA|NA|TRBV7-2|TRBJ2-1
TGTGCCAGCAGCTTAACAACAGGGTACAATGAGCAGTTCTTC
CASSLTTGYNEQFF
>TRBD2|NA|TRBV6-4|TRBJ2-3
TGTGCCAGCAGCCCCGGACTAGCGGGAGGGGCAGATACGCAGTATTTT
CASSPGLAGGADTQYF
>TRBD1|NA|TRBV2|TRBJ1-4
TGTGCCAGCCGGGACAGGGGGGGGACTAATGAAAAACTGTTTTTT
CASRDRGGTNEKLFF
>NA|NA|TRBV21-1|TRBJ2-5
TGTGCCAGCAGCAAAGAGGGGAAAGGGGAGACCCAGTACTTC
CASSKEGKGETQYF
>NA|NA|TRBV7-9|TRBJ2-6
TGTGCCAGCAGCGAACAGGGCCCGGGCGGGGCCAACGTCCTGACTTTC
CASSEQGPGGANVLTF
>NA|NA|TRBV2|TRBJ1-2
TGTGCCAGCAGTAACCTGGGGGGTAGCTATGGCTACACCTTC
CASSNLGGSYGYTF
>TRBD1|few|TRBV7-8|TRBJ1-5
TGTGCCAGCGGTCGGGACAGGGGCAATCAGCCCCAGCATTTT
CASGRDRGNQPQHF
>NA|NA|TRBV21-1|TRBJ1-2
TGTGCCAGCAACCCATGGACAGATAAACCCTATGGCTACACCTTC
CASNPWTDKPYGYTF
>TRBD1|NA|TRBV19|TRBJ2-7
TGTGCCAGTAGGAAACGCGACAGGGCCAGCGAGCAGTACTTC
CASRKRDRASEQYF
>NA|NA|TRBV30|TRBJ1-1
TGTGCCTGGACCGGACTTGTATCCTCGGGGGAAGCTTTCTTT
CAWTGLVSSGEAFF
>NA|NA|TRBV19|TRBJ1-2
TGTGCCAGTAGTATAACCAAGGGGGGCTACACCTTC
CASSITKGGYTF
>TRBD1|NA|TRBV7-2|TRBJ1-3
TGTGCCAGCAGCTTATACGGGACAGCTGGAAACACCATATATTTT
CASSLYGTAGNTIYF
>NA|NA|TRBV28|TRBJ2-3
TGTGCCAGCCGCAGAAGCACAGATACGCAGTATTTT
CASRRSTDTQYF
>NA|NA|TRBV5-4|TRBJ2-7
TGTGCCAGCAGCATCTCCGACCTAGCGACCGACGAGCAGTACTTC
CASSISDLATDEQYF
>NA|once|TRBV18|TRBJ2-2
TGTGCCAGCTCACCAAATTTAGGGAGCTCCGGGGAGCTGTTTTTT
CASSPNLGSSGELFF
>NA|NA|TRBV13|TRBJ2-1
TGTGCCAGCAGCCCTAGCAGTTTCGAGCAGTTCTTC
CASSPSSFEQFF
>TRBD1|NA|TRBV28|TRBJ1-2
TGTGCCAGCAGTTTAGCCCTAGGACAGGGATGGGAGATGGGGAGCTACACCTTC
CASSLALGQGWEMGSYTF
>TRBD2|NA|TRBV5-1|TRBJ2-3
TGCGCCAGCAGTCAAGGGACTAGCGGCACAGATACGCAGTATTTT
CASSQGTSGTDTQYF
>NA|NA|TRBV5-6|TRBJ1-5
TGTGCCAGCAGCTTGGGACAGTCGAATCAGCCCCAGCATTTT
CASSLGQSNQPQHF
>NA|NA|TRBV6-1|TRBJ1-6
TGTGCCAGCAGTGAAGCCCGGGGTTCACCCCTCCACTTT
CASSEARGSPLHF
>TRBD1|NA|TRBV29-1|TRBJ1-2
TGCAGCGTTGGGCAGGGGGTCAGTGGCTACACCTTC
CSVGQGVSGYTF
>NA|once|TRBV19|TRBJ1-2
TGTGCCAGTAGTCCTCGAACAGCCTATGGCTACACCTTC
CASSPRTAYGYTF
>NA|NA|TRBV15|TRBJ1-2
TGTGCCACCAGCAGGGACAGCACCTTCTATGGCTACACCTTC
CATSRDSTFYGYTF
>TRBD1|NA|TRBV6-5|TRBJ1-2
TGTGCCAGCGGGGAGGACAGGGGGTTTGGCTACACCTTC
CASGEDRGFGYTF
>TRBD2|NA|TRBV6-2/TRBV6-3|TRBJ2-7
TGTGCCAGCAGTTACGGCGGGAGTCTTCTCTACGAGCAGTACTTC
CASSYGGSLLYEQYF
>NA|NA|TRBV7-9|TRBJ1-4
TGTGCCAGCAGACCCATGCCAGGGGAAAAACTGTTTTTT
CASRPMPGEKLFF
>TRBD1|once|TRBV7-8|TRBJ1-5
TGTGCCAGCAGCTTAGCTAACCCGGGACAGGGATATCAGCCCCAGCATTTT
CASSLANPGQGYQPQHF
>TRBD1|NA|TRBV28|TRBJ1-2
TGTGCCAGCAGCCGAAGCGACAGGGGTGGCTACACCTTC
CASSRSDRGGYTF
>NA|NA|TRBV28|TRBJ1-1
TGTGCCAGCAGCCCTGATGGAGGCTCTGAAGCTTTCTTT
CASSPDGGSEAFF
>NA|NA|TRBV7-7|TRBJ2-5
TGTGCTAGCAGCCGAGGCGGGATTTGGGATACCCAGTACTTC
CASSRGGIWDTQYF
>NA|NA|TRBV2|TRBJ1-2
TGTGCCAGCAGTGCCGGACAGCAACCTAACTATGGCTACACCTTC
CASSAGQQPNYGYTF
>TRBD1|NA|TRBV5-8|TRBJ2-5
TGTGCCAGCAACTTCAACAGGGGGCGTGGGGAGACCCAGTACTTC
CASNFNRGRGETQYF
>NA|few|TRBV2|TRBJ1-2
TGTGCCAGCAGTGAAGCGCCAAGACACTACACCTTC
CASSEAPRHYTF
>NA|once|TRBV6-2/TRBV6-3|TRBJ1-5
TGTGCCAGCAGTTGGGGCAGGGGCAATCAGCCCCAGCATTTT
CASSWGRGNQPQHF
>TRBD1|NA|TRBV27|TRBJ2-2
TGTGCCAGCAGTTTTATGGGACAGGCAATCACCGGGGAGCTGTTTTTT
CASSFMGQAITGELFF
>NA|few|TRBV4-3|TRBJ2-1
TGCGCCAGCACCGCCGGGACTCTCTCCTACAATGAGCAGTTCTTC
CASTAGTLSYNEQFF
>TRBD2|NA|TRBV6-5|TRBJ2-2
TGTGCCACAAATGGGAGGGGATGGACCGGGGAGCTGTTTTTT
CATNGRGWTGELFF
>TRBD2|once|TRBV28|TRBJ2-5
TGTGCCAGCAGTCCGGGGACTAGCGGGAGTGAGGAGACCCAGTACTTC
CASSPGTSGSEETQYF
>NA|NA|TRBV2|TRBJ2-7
TGTGCCAGCAGGCAGGACAAACCGGCCCACGAGCAGTACTTC
CASRQDKPAHEQYF